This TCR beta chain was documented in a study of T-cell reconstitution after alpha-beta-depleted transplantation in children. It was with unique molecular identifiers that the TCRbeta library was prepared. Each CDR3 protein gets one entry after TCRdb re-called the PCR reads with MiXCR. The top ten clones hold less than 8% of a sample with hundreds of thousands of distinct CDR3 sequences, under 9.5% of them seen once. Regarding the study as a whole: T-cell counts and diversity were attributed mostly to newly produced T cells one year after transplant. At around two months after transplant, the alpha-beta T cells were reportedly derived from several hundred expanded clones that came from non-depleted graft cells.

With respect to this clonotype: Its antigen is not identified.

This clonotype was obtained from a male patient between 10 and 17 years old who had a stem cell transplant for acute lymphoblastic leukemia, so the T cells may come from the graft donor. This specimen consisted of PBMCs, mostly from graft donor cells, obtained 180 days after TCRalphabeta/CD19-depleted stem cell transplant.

The CDR3 DNA follows: TGTGCCTCCTGCCAATTTTTTATGGGCGGAGGCTCCTACAATGAGCAGTTCTTC. The encoded protein is CASCQFFMGGGSYNEQFF. The V and J genes are TRBV3-1 and TRBJ2-1, with D maybe TRBD2 (5 bases). The V end lost 11 bases, the J end lost 0 bases, and 26 bases lay between the germline ends. The CDR3 has 18 residues. CDR1 and CDR2 (germline): LGHDT, YNNKEL (reference sequence).